The 9 T cell receptor beta chains in this list originate from one sample, sequenced in a study of T cell changes during pregnancy in multiple sclerosis. The data were produced by immunoSEQ multiplex PCR, yet TCRdb's version contains in-frame clones alone and is incomplete. This sample carries some 74,000 clones, roughly 92% of them seen once, and the ten largest clones take approximately 2.2%. Sequencing was performed on peripheral blood, taken before pregnancy. The origin of the receptors is a female donor with multiple sclerosis, enrolled in a pregnancy study.

The chain's CDR3 is CASNGLAGANEQYF. The DNA for the CDR3 is TGTGCCAGCAACGGACTAGCGGGAGCCAACGAGCAGTACTTC. The chain is built from TRBV6-1 and TRBJ2-7, with TRBD2 matching over 13 bases. V was clipped by 7 bases and J by 5 bases; unmatched bases: 5. Germline CDR1 is MNHNS and CDR2 is SASEGT. The CDR3 runs 14 residues.

The J gene is TRBJ2-7, the V gene TRBV5-6; 8 bases agree with TRBD1. The germline CDR1 and CDR2 sequences are SGHDT and YYEEEE. The CDR3 spans 16 residues. V was clipped by 4 bases and J by 0 bases; unmatched bases: 9. The DNA for the CDR3 is TGTGCCAGCAGCACAACGTTGGGACAGGACTCCTACGAGCAGTACTTC. This sequence encodes CASSTTLGQDSYEQYF.

V gene TRBV7-6 combines with J gene TRBJ2-1; unclear D gene. The CDR3 loop spans 14 amino acids. The germline V and J ends were trimmed by 1 base and 0 bases, with 4 bases remaining between them. Germline lookup yields CDR1 SGHVS and CDR2 FNYEAQ. The CDR3 is CASSLDFSYNEQFF. The CDR3 DNA reads TGTGCCAGCAGCTTAGACTTCTCCTACAATGAGCAGTTCTTC.

V gene TRBV7-2 combines with J gene TRBJ2-2; 13 bases map to TRBD2. Germline V gene lookup returns CDR1 SGHTA and CDR2 FQGNSA. The CDR3 length is 18 residues. Trimming took 5 bases from V and 0 from J; bases not matched to a gene: 6. CDR3 DNA: TGTGCCAGCAGCGTCCGACTAGCGGGAGGAACGAACACCGGGGAGCTGTTTTTT. This codes for CASSVRLAGGTNTGELFF.

This rearrangement joins TRBV4-1 to TRBJ2-4; 8 bases align to TRBD2. Germline assignment: CDR1 MGHRA and CDR2 YSYEKL. This CDR3 is 18 amino acids long. Trimming removed 4 bases from V and 6 bases from J; junction bases left unmatched: 17. The CDR3 loop reads CASSPRSVLGGRINIQYF. The CDR3 bases are TGCGCCAGCAGCCCCCGGAGCGTTCTGGGCGGGAGGATAAACATTCAGTACTTC.

This CDR3 is CASSYGGGMNTEAFF. The CDR3 nucleotides read TGTGCCAGCAGTTACGGGGGGGGGATGAACACTGAAGCTTTCTTT. The chain links TRBV6-6 to TRBJ1-1, with D maybe TRBD1 (5 bases). The CDR3 length is 15 residues. V dropped 2 bases and J dropped 0 bases, with 10 bases sitting between them. CDR1 and CDR2 (germline): MNHNY, SVGAGI (reference sequence).

The rearrangement links TRBV29-1 to TRBJ2-7; 10 bases match TRBD1. The J segment lost 3 bases and the V segment lost 0 bases, leaving 2 bases of the junction unmatched. Germline V gene lookup returns CDR1 SQVTM and CDR2 ANQGSEA. CDR3 length equals 14 residues. CDR3 DNA sequence: TGCAGCGTTGAAGATCGGACAGGGGGCTACGAGCAGTACTTC. Residues: CSVEDRTGGYEQYF.

This chain links TRBV7-2 with TRBJ2-1, with TRBD1 matching 12 bases. CDR1 is SGHTA and CDR2 is FQGNSA in the germline V gene. This CDR3 region has 19 residues. Losses at the gene ends were 5 bases for V and 7 bases for J; bases not matched to a gene: 18. CDR3 residues: CASSVKGTGGALVSNEQFF. The CDR3 region has the DNA TGTGCCAGCAGCGTAAAGGGGACAGGGGGCGCGTTAGTGTCGAATGAGCAGTTCTTC. Full variable domain (missing parts from reference TRBV7-2 and TRBJ2-1): GAGVSQSPSNKVTEKGKDVELRCDPISGHTALYWYRQSLGQGLEFLIYFQGNSAPDKSGLPSDRFSAERTGGSVSTLTIQRTQQEDSAVYLCASSVKGTGGALVSNEQFFGPGTRLTVL.

The sample holds one count of this clone. The rearrangement joins TRBV27 to TRBJ2-3; D may be TRBD1 (6 bases). CDR1 MNHEY and CDR2 SMNVEV come from the germline V gene (reference sequence). V was clipped by 5 bases and J by 2 bases, with 14 bases between them. This CDR3 spans 15 amino acids. The CDR3 bases are TGTGCCAGCAGTGAACAGGGACCTCTCACAGATACGCAGTATTTT. The encoded protein is CASSEQGPLTDTQYF.